This TCR beta chain was retrieved from a study of blood T cell repertoires in COVID-19. As for the study in general: The analysed material was cDNA or gDNA that came from T cells, B-cell-depleted T cells, or PBMCs.

The V and J ends lost 0 bases and 4 bases, in that order; junction bases with no gene match: 2. The germline gives CDR1 SGHDT, CDR2 YYEEEE. This CDR3 region has 15 residues. Original handling: Scientists estimated how many nucleated cells there were by amplifying reference gene primers. Repertoires were generated with immunoSEQ multiplex PCR, while TCRdb's copy carries only in-frame clones and drops some. V and J calls and clone size are given by that table; D and trimming were obtained from the DNA. The sample lists about 49,000 clones, around 90% occurring once. V usage is TRBV5-6 and J usage is TRBJ2-1; 9 nucleotides align to TRBD2. This receptor was identified in a man aged 80 or over with acute or convalescent COVID-19. Sequenced input: peripheral blood. This CDR3 reads CASSLVLAGYNEQFF. In DNA form, the CDR3 reads TGTGCCAGCAGCTTGGTTCTAGCGGGGTACAATGAGCAGTTCTTC.